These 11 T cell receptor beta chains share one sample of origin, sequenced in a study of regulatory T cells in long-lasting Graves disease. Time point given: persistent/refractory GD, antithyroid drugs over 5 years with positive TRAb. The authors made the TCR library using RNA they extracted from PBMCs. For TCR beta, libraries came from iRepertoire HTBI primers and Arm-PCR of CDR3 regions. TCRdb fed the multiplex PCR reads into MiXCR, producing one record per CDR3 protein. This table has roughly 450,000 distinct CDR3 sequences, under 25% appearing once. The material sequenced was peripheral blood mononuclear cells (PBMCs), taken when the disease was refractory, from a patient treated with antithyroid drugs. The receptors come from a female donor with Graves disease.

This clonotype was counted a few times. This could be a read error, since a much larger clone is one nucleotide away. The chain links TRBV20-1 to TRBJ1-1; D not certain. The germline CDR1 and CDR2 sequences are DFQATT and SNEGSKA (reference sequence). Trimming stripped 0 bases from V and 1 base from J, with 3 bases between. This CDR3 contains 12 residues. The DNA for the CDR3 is TGCAGTGCTAGAGAAGGGAACACTGAAGCTTTCTTT. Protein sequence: CSAREGNTEAFF.

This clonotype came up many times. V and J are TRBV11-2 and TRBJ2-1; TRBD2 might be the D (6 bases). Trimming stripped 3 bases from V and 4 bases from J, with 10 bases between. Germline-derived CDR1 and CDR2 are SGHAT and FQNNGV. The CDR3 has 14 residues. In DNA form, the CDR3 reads TGTGCCAGCAGCTTCCGGGGGATTTACAATGAGCAGTTCTTC. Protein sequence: CASSFRGIYNEQFF. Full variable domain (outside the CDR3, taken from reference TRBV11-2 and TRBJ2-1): EAGVAQSPRYKIIEKRQSVAFWCNPISGHATLYWYQQILGQGPKLLIQFQNNGVVDDSQLPKDRFSAERLKGVDSTLKIQPAKLEDSAVYLCASSFRGIYNEQFFGPGTRLTVL.

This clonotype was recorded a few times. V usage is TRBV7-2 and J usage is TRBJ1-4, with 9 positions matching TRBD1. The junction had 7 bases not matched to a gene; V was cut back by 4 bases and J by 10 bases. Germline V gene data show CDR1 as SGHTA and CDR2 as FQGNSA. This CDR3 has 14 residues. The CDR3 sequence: CASSSRDRARKLFF. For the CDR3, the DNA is TGTGCCAGCAGCTCCCGGGACAGGGCCAGAAAACTGTTTTTT.

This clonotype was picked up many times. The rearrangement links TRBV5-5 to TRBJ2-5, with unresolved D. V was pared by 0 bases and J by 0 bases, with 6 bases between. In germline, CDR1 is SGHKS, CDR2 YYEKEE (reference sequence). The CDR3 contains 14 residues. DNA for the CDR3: TGTGCCAGCAGCTTGGTTCCACACCAAGAGACCCAGTACTTC. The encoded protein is CASSLVPHQETQYF.

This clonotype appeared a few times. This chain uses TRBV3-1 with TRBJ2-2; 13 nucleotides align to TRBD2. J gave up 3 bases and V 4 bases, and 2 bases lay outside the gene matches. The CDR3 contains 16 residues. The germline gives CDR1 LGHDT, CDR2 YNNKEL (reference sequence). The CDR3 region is CASSLGLAGDTGELFF. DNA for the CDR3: TGTGCCAGCAGCCTTGGACTAGCGGGGGACACCGGGGAGCTGTTTTTT.

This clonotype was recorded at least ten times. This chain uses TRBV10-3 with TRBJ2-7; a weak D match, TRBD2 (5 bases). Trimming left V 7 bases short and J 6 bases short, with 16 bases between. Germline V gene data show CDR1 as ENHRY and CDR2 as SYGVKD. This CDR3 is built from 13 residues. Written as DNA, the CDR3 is TGTGCCATCACCGGGGAAAGGGATGCCGAGCAGTACTTC. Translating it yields CAITGERDAEQYF.

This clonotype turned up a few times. This CDR3 is CASSIGAGEAFF. In DNA, the CDR3 is TGTGCCAGTAGTATAGGGGCAGGCGAAGCTTTCTTT. This sequence joins TRBV19 and TRBJ1-1, with D unresolved. The CDR3 is 12 amino acids. Trimming cost V 1 base and J 8 bases, with 8 bases left between them. In germline, CDR1 is LNHDA, CDR2 SQIVND (reference sequence).

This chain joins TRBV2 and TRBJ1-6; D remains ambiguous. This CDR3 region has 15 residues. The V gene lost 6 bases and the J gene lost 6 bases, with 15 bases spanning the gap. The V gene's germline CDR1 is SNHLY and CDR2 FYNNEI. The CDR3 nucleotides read TGTGCCAGCAGCCCCGCCACCAGCCCTAATTCACCCCTCCACTTT. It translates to CASSPATSPNSPLHF.

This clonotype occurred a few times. In nucleotides, the CDR3 is TGTGCCAGCAGCCAGGACAGCACAGATACGCAGTATTTT. Translation gives CASSQDSTDTQYF. V usage is TRBV7-2 and J usage is TRBJ2-3, with no clear D. Trimming took 5 bases from V and 0 from J, leaving 6 bases between them. The CDR3 loop spans 13 amino acids. Per germline, CDR1 SGHTA and CDR2 FQGNSA.

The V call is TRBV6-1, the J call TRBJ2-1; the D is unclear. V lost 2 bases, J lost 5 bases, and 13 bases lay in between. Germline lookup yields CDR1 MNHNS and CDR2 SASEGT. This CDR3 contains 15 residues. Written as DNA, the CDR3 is TGTGCCAGCAGTGAAAGTGGGCGTCGGCACAATGAGCAGTTCTTC. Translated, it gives CASSESGRRHNEQFF.

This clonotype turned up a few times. The CDR3, as DNA: TGTGCCAGCAGTGTTGGGGCCACAGATACGCAGTATTTT. It codes for CASSVGATDTQYF. The chain carries TRBV2 and TRBJ2-3, with TRBD1 as a possible D gene (5 bases). The CDR3 runs 13 residues. Germline V gene lookup returns CDR1 SNHLY and CDR2 FYNNEI. Deletions cut 4 bases from V and 2 bases from J, with 7 bases between.